These 2 T cell receptor beta chains originate from one sample sequenced in a study of shared clonotypes between healthy human individuals. The table came from immunoSEQ multiplex PCR; TCRdb's copy has only in-frame clones and leaves some out. The sample contains some 1 million clones, roughly 80% of which appear only once. The sequenced material came from memory CD4+ T cells sorted from blood. Subset specified: CD45RA-negative fraction. Receptors originate from a man in his late teens or twenties in good health.

V and J are TRBV25-1 and TRBJ2-1; 8 bases line up with TRBD1. The V gene end was trimmed by 6 bases and the J gene end by 7 bases; junction bases not matched to a gene: 5. CDR1 MGHDK and CDR2 SYGVNS come from the germline V gene. This CDR3 is built from 13 residues. CDR3 residues: CASRTGASNEQFF. The CDR3 DNA reads as TGTGCCAGCAGGACAGGGGCCTCTAATGAGCAGTTCTTC. Full variable domain (remainder filled in from reference TRBV25-1 and TRBJ2-1): EADIYQTPRYLVIGTGKKITLECSQTMGHDKMYWYQQDPGMELHLIHYSYGVNSTEKGDLSSESTVSRIRTEHFPLTLESARPSHTSQYLCASRTGASNEQFFGPGTRLTVL.

The chain has TRBV19 and TRBJ2-2; the D gene is possibly TRBD1 (6 bases). Trimming took 1 base from V and 6 from J, leaving 9 bases between them. This CDR3 is built from 14 residues. The germline gives CDR1 LNHDA, CDR2 SQIVND (reference sequence). The DNA of the CDR3 is TGTGCCAGTAGTATAGGTGGGGGCGCCGGGGAGCTGTTTTTT. Translation: CASSIGGGAGELFF. Using reference TRBV19 and TRBJ2-2 for the parts outside the CDR3, the full variable domain is DGGITQSPKYLFRKEGQNVTLSCEQNLNHDAMYWYRQDPGQGLRLIYYSQIVNDFQKGDIAEGYSVSREKKESFPLTVTSAQKNPTAFYLCASSIGGGAGELFFGEGSRLTVL.